This T cell receptor (beta chain) comes out of a study of cytomegalovirus exposure and HLA in healthy donors. The study's findings and limits: Researchers counted around 150 TCR beta chains as cytomegalovirus-associated. According to reports, the classifier identified cytomegalovirus status with high specificity and sensitivity.

Generated by immunoSEQ multiplex PCR, the TCRdb table keeps only in-frame clones and is missing some. The table records 80,000 to 100,000 clones, around nine tenths of them present only once. This CDR3 is built from 11 residues. Trimming stripped 3 bases from V and 5 bases from J, with 5 bases between. The germline V gene has CDR1 DFQATT and CDR2 SNEGSKA (reference sequence). This clone occurred a few times. The antigen remains unidentified. Sequenced input: PBMCs. This clonotype was sampled from a woman in her 30s in good health and CMV-seronegative. The chain recombines TRBV20-1 with TRBJ2-1; the D is unclear. CDR3 DNA sequence: TGCAGTGCTAGGAGCGACAATGAGCAGTTCTTC. It is translated as CSARSDNEQFF.